This TCR beta chain was retrieved from a study of T cell responses to AZD1222 COVID-19 vaccine. The table came from immunoSEQ multiplex PCR; TCRdb's copy has only in-frame clones and leaves some out. This sample carries over 120,000 clones, nearly 95% of them seen once, and the ten largest clones take 5% to 6.5%. CDR3 size: 14 residues. The germline gives CDR1 SGHRS, CDR2 YFSETQ. V was clipped by 3 bases and J by 2 bases, with 8 bases between them. The genes are TRBV5-1 and TRBJ1-4; D perhaps matches TRBD1 (5 bases). The input for sequencing was peripheral blood, taken on day 0 of AZD1222 vaccination. The clonotype originates from an adult in good health. This chain's CDR3 is CASSSQGTNEKLFF. The DNA for the CDR3 is TGCGCCAGCAGCTCCCAGGGCACTAATGAAAAACTGTTTTTT.